The 22 T cell receptor beta chains given below trace back to one sample, sequenced in a study of OX40 agonist ivuxolimab in advanced cancers. Only in-frame clones appear in the TCRdb table, and some are missing; sequencing was by immunoSEQ multiplex PCR. Of approximately 42,000 clones in the sample, roughly 90% were seen once. The sample was CD4+ or CD8+ T cells sorted from blood, taken in a trial of the OX40 agonist ivuxolimab. The receptors derive from an adult with an advanced solid tumor such as melanoma, head and neck, liver or kidney cancer.

V usage is TRBV12-5 and J usage is TRBJ1-5; D is perhaps TRBD1 (6 bases). The CDR3 runs 16 residues. Germline assignment: CDR1 LGHNT and CDR2 FRNRAP. V lost 6 bases and J lost 3, with 18 bases in between. The CDR3 loop is CASGPGRGLVNQPQHF. In nucleotides, the CDR3 is TGTGCTAGTGGACCGGGGCGGGGGCTCGTCAATCAGCCCCAGCATTTT.

The chain carries TRBV9 and TRBJ2-2, with 10 bases fitting TRBD2. The V and J ends lost 0 bases and 0 bases, in that order; junction bases with no gene match: 5. The CDR3 totals 18 residues. CDR1 and CDR2 (germline): SGDLS, YYNGEE. Here the CDR3 reads CASSVATSGSSNTGELFF. Here the CDR3 DNA reads TGTGCCAGCAGCGTAGCGACTAGCGGGTCTTCGAACACCGGGGAGCTGTTTTTT.

This rearrangement joins TRBV5-6 to TRBJ2-1; maybe TRBD1 (6 bases). This CDR3 contains 11 residues. V was pared by 3 bases and J by 10 bases, with 8 bases between. The germline gives CDR1 SGHDT, CDR2 YYEEEE. The CDR3 nucleotides are TGTGCCAGCAGCTCAGGACAGGAGCAGTTCTTC. Protein product: CASSSGQEQFF.

This chain uses TRBV27 with TRBJ1-6; no definite D call. Trimming left V 0 bases short and J 9 bases short, with 9 bases between. This CDR3 has 14 residues. Germline-derived CDR1 and CDR2 are MNHEY and SMNVEV (reference sequence). The CDR3 is CASSLSLRSSPLHF. CDR3 sequence (DNA): TGTGCCAGCAGTTTATCCCTGAGGTCTTCACCCCTCCACTTT.

This clone was recorded only once. This chain connects TRBV28 to TRBJ2-2, with no clear D. The CDR3 spans 14 residues. With 1 base removed from V and 5 bases from J, the gap between germline ends came to 8 bases. Germline V gene sequence: CDR1 MDHEN, CDR2 SYDVKM. The CDR3: CASSLSRGTGELFF. CDR3 DNA: TGTGCCAGCAGTTTATCCCGAGGAACCGGGGAGCTGTTTTTT.

V and J are TRBV11-3 and TRBJ2-1; no definite D call. The V gene's germline CDR1 is SGHNT and CDR2 YENEEA. The CDR3 loop spans 13 amino acids. V lost 0 bases, J lost 8 bases, and 8 bases lay in between. CDR3 protein: CASSLDLFDEQFF. As DNA, the CDR3 is TGTGCCAGCAGCTTAGATCTATTTGATGAGCAGTTCTTC. The full variable domain, in which reference TRBV11-3 and TRBJ2-1 provide the parts outside the CDR3, is EAGVVQSPRYKIIEKKQPVAFWCNPISGHNTLYWYLQNLGQGPELLIRYENEEAVDDSQLPKDRFSAERLKGVDSTLKIQPAELGDSAVYLCASSLDLFDEQFFGPGTRLTVL.

The genes are TRBV11-1 and TRBJ2-5; TRBD2 aligns across 9 bases. The CDR3 consists of 15 residues. CDR1 and CDR2 (germline): SGHAT, FQDESV (reference sequence). V was clipped by 1 base and J by 2 bases; unmatched bases: 2. CDR3 DNA: TGTGCCAGCAGCTTAGGTCTAGCGGGACAAGAGACCCAGTACTTC. Amino acid sequence: CASSLGLAGQETQYF. The full variable domain, with the rest looked up from reference TRBV11-1 and TRBJ2-5, is EAEVAQSPRYKITEKSQAVAFWCDPISGHATLYWYRQILGQGPELLVQFQDESVVDDSQLPKDRFSAERLKGVDSTLKIQPAELGDSAMYLCASSLGLAGQETQYFGPGTRLLVL.

This rearrangement joins TRBV7-6 to TRBJ1-2; D is undetermined. The germline CDR1 and CDR2 sequences are SGHVS and FNYEAQ. This CDR3 comprises 13 residues. V was cut by 2 bases and J by 3 bases, with 7 bases left in between. The DNA for the CDR3 is TGTGCCAGCAGCTTACCCGGGTACTATGGCTACACCTTC. Translating it yields CASSLPGYYGYTF.

The rearrangement joins TRBV5-5 to TRBJ1-5, with D unclear. This CDR3 has 15 amino acids. Trimming left V 4 bases short and J 2 bases short, with 13 bases between. CDR1 and CDR2 from the germline V gene are SGHKS and YYEKEE (reference sequence). CDR3 coding DNA: TGTGCCAGCAGCCGGGCCGGGTCTGGCAATCAGCCCCAGCATTTT. As protein: CASSRAGSGNQPQHF.

The J gene is TRBJ1-5, the V gene TRBV6-1; tentative D call: TRBD1 (6 bases). Trimming removed 7 bases at V and 5 bases at J, with 12 bases between. Germline loops: CDR1 MNHNS, CDR2 SASEGT. The CDR3 length is 13 residues. In DNA, the CDR3 is TGTGCCAGCACGCTGGGGGGCGATCAGCCCCAGCATTTT. It encodes CASTLGGDQPQHF.

In its sample, this clone was seen once. CDR3: CSAGDTASYEQYF. Written as DNA, the CDR3 is TGCAGCGCCGGGGACACTGCCTCCTACGAGCAGTACTTC. The rearrangement joins TRBV29-1 to TRBJ2-7; perhaps TRBD1 as D (6 bases). Germline CDR1 is SQVTM and CDR2 is ANQGSEA. This CDR3 has 13 amino acids. Trimming took 7 bases from V and 0 from J, leaving 13 bases between them.

The chain combines TRBV5-4 with TRBJ2-3; 10 bases fit TRBD2. This CDR3 is 16 amino acids long. The ends lost 5 bases at V and 1 base at J; junction bases unmatched: 7. Germline V lookup: CDR1 SGHNT, CDR2 YYREEE (reference sequence). As DNA, the CDR3 is TGTGCCAGCAGTTACAGCGGGGGGGCTGGCACAGATACGCAGTATTTT. Its protein product is CASSYSGGAGTDTQYF.

The J gene is TRBJ1-2, the V gene TRBV7-9; D gene uncertain. CDR1 is SEHNR, CDR2 FQNEAQ, per germline (reference sequence). V lost 5 bases and J 8 bases, leaving 18 bases between the germline ends. The CDR3 is made up of 14 amino acids. CDR3 region: CASSRISADPGYTF. DNA of the CDR3: TGTGCCAGCAGCCGCATCAGCGCTGACCCAGGCTACACCTTC. Looking up the rest from reference TRBV7-9 and TRBJ1-2 gives the full variable domain: DTGVSQNPRHKITKRGQNVTFRCDPISEHNRLYWYRQTLGQGPEFLTYFQNEAQLEKSRLLSDRFSAERPKGSFSTLEIQRTEQGDSAMYLCASSRISADPGYTFGSGTRLTVV.

The CDR3 nucleotides read TGTGCCAGCAGCCAAGAACACAGGGGAAGGAGTAGCAATCAGCCCCAGCATTTT. It codes for CASSQEHRGRSSNQPQHF. V gene TRBV4-2 combines with J gene TRBJ1-5, with 7 bases aligning to TRBD1. The CDR3 covers 18 residues. Germline lookup yields CDR1 LGHNA and CDR2 YNFKEQ. Trimming removed 0 bases from V and 0 bases from J; junction bases left unmatched: 8.

The chain couples TRBV5-6 to TRBJ2-7, with a possible D match to TRBD1 (5 bases). The V and J ends lost 0 bases and 0 bases respectively, with 10 bases between them. This CDR3 has 15 residues. The germline gives CDR1 SGHDT, CDR2 YYEEEE. The CDR3 bases are TGTGCCAGCAGCTTGGACAGGCAGTTCTCCTACGAGCAGTACTTC. It codes for CASSLDRQFSYEQYF.

V gene TRBV7-9 combines with J gene TRBJ2-7; no clear D. This CDR3 is built from 12 residues. V was pared by 4 bases and J by 7 bases, with 11 bases between. Germline loops: CDR1 SEHNR, CDR2 FQNEAQ (reference sequence). The CDR3 loop is CASSSQWDEQYF. The CDR3 DNA sequence: TGTGCCAGCAGCTCACAGTGGGATGAGCAGTACTTC.

The rearrangement joins TRBV9 to TRBJ2-5; 9 bases fit TRBD2. This CDR3 is built from 17 residues. The V gene end was trimmed by 4 bases and the J gene end by 1 base; junction bases not matched to a gene: 11. Germline V gene data show CDR1 as SGDLS and CDR2 as YYNGEE. DNA of the CDR3: TGTGCCAGCAGCTCCCTGGGGCGCGGGGGGGCCCAAGAGACCCAGTACTTC. Protein: CASSSLGRGGAQETQYF.

The chain has TRBV25-1 and TRBJ1-2, with D tentatively TRBD1 (5 bases). V gave up 4 bases and J gave up 4 bases, with 16 bases separating them. In germline, CDR1 is MGHDK, CDR2 SYGVNS. The CDR3 has 15 amino acids. The CDR3 loop is CASSGGSGTFYGYTF. Here the CDR3 DNA reads TGTGCCAGCAGTGGGGGATCAGGGACCTTCTATGGCTACACCTTC.

The chain has TRBV6-1 and TRBJ1-2; 10 bases agree with TRBD1. The CDR3 extends over 14 amino acids. V was clipped by 3 bases and J by 8 bases; unmatched bases: 6. Germline CDR1 MNHNS, CDR2 SASEGT. The CDR3 spells CASSETGGMGGYTF. The CDR3 coding sequence is TGTGCCAGCAGTGAGACAGGGGGCATGGGCGGCTACACCTTC.

The gene calls are TRBV27 and TRBJ1-2, with no clear D. V lost 3 bases and J 2 bases, leaving 7 bases between the germline ends. The length of the CDR3 is 13 residues. CDR1 and CDR2 (germline): MNHEY, SMNVEV (reference sequence). Written as DNA, the CDR3 is TGTGCCAGCAGTTTTGCTGAGAACTATGGCTACACCTTC. The encoded protein is CASSFAENYGYTF.

There are a few counts of this clone. The chain has TRBV5-1 and TRBJ2-7; TRBD1 matches at 9 bases. The V gene end was trimmed by 2 bases and the J gene end by 3 bases; junction bases not matched to a gene: 3. Looked up from germline, CDR1 is SGHRS and CDR2 is YFSETQ. The CDR3 has 14 amino acids. The DNA for the CDR3 is TGCGCCAGCAGCTTAAGACAGGGGGACTACGAGCAGTACTTC. Translation gives CASSLRQGDYEQYF.

The chain joins TRBV7-2 to TRBJ2-2; D uncertain. Trimming removed 7 bases from V and 6 bases from J, with 12 bases in between. The CDR3 consists of 13 residues. CDR1 SGHTA and CDR2 FQGNSA come from the germline V gene. The CDR3 DNA is TGTGCCAGCATCCCTCGGCTTCCCGGGGAGCTGTTTTTT. It is translated as CASIPRLPGELFF.